The T cell receptor (beta chain) under discussion was sequenced for a study of STAT3 mutations in large granular lymphocyte leukemia (dated by TCRdb to between 2019 and 2020). For context, the study as a whole: In roughly half of the longitudinally sequenced T-LGLL patients, canonical activating STAT3 mutations were detected. One or more immunosuppressive therapy regimens were given to more than half of T-LGLL patients, and hematologic response was seen in over 35% of the treated patients. Patients with T-cell large granular lymphocyte leukemia underwent serial deep sequencing of TCRbeta CDR3 and STAT3 to reconstruct clonal hierarchy and dynamics. From an initial cohort of 200 to 250 LGL patients, 15 to 20 representative T-LGLL cases were chosen for longitudinal sequencing of TCRbeta and STAT3. As controls, the study also included longitudinal sequencing of a couple of patients with natural killer LGL leukemia. On average, sequencing was done at 3 to 5 time points per patient, with the number of samplings ranging from 2 to 8. The paper's findings and limits, for the study overall: Because no samples were available when a clone first appeared, clonal expansion had to be inferred from samplings taken at other points. The linking of therapy response to changes in TCR clonal burden was complicated by variable intervals between samplings and differing treatment regimens. All T-LGLL patients had at least one immunodominant TCRbeta clonotype, and roughly half had multiple immunodominant subclonotypes. Several patients had a dominant TCR clone burden greater than the STAT3 mutant burden, which suggests that the STAT3 mutation arose secondarily within a clone that had already expanded. Because codominant clonotypes persisted in some patients, a small but highly pathogenic clone may have been missed. TCR clonotype switching after therapy was seen in about 30% of the 18 patients, with all newly emerging clones being STAT3 wild type.

With regard to this clone: Its antigen remains unidentified. Within one base of it there is no much larger clone, and no base qualities were kept.

DNA was extracted from blood mononuclear cells, and the same DNA was used for both TCR and STAT3 sequencing. Its CDR3 holds 14 amino acids, cysteine through phenylalanine. CDR3 DNA only is kept here, 42 bases in frame from base 1. CDR1 GTSNPN and CDR2 SVGIG are derived from the germline V gene (reference sequence). The trim is 4 bases for V and 0 bases for J, with a gap of 10 bases between the germline ends. TCRbeta libraries were sequenced on an Illumina MiSeq, averaging roughly 40,000 productive templates per sample. Multiplex PCR amplification was used to generate TCRbeta CDR3 libraries with the immunoSEQ assay. The published analysis was carried out like this. Following a previously defined approach, repertoire diversity was calculated, and values close to 0 point to extremely monoclonal samples. TCRdb stores this immuneACCESS table with in-frame sequences only. Part of the clones is absent; in the studies checked, under half of the shortfall reflects unresolved V genes, and no reason is known for the rest. Clonal size and the V and J genes are those of that table, whereas D and trimming came from the DNA. The sample table records about 4,300 clones; approximately 62% of these occur just once. Approximately 40% of the sample comes from the top ten.

This clonotype was obtained from a human donor with T large granular lymphocyte leukemia. Some clones in this sample may be carry-over from other donors' samples. Specimen: PBMCs. The sequence is built from TRBV30 and TRBJ1-3; the D segment cannot be called with confidence. The DNA reads TGTGCCTGGACCCCCGGGAGCTCTGGAAACACCATATATTTT. Translated, this is CAWTPGSSGNTIYF.